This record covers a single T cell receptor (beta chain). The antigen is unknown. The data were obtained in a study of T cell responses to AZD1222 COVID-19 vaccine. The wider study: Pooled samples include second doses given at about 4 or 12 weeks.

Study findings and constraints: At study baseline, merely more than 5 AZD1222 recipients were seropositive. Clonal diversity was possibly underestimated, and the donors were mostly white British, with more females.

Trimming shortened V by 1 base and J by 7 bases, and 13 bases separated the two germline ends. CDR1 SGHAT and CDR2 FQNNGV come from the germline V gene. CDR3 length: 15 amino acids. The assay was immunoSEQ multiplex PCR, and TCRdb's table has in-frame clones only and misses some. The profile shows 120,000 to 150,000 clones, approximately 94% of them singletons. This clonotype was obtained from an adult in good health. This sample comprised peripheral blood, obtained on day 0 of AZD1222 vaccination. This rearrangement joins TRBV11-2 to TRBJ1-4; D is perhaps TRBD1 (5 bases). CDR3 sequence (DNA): TGTGCCAGCAGCTTAGGTCCGGGGGGAGGTGAAAAACTGTTTTTT. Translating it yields CASSLGPGGGEKLFF.